The T cell receptor beta chain described here comes from a study of blood T cell repertoires in COVID-19. Study details: T cells, B-cell-depleted T cells, or PBMCs supplied cDNA or gDNA.

Original handling: Estimation of nucleated cell counts relied on the amplification of reference gene primers. Repertoires were generated with immunoSEQ multiplex PCR, while TCRdb's copy carries only in-frame clones and drops some. The V and J calls and clone size come from that table; D and trimming were worked out from the DNA. The sample includes tens of thousands of clones, approximately 80% seen only once; the top ten take approximately 28%. The V segment lost 3 bases and the J segment 0 bases; nucleotides outside the gene matches: 4. Germline V CDR1 and CDR2: LGHDT, YNNKEL (reference sequence). The CDR3 covers 16 residues.

The chain recombines TRBV3-1 (or the pseudogene TRBV3-2) with TRBJ1-4, with 7 positions matching TRBD1. The specimen sequenced was peripheral blood. This TCR came from a man in his 70s with acute or convalescent COVID-19. CDR3 DNA sequence: TGTGCCAGCAGCCAGAACAGGGGCGCAACTAATGAAAAACTGTTTTTT. Amino acids: CASSQNRGATNEKLFF.